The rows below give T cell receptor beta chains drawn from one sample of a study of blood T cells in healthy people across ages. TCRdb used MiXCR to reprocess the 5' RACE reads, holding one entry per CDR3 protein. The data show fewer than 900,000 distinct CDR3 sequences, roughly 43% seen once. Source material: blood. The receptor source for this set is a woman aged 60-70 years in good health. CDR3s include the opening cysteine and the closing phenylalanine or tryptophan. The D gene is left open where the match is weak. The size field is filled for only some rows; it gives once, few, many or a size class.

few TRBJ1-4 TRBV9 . CASSAQGSGSNEKLFF TGTGCCAGCAGCGCCCAGGGTTCCGGGTCTAATGAAAAACTGTTTTTT
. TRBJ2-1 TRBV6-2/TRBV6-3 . CASSLRVRRDGGGNEQFF TGTGCCAGCAGCCTACGGGTCCGACGGGATGGAGGAGGTAATGAGCAGTTCTTC
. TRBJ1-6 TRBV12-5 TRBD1 CASGNPGGARNSPLHF TGTGCTAGTGGTAACCCAGGGGGCGCGAGGAATTCACCCCTCCACTTT
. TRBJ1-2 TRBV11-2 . CASSLGSAGARGYTF TGTGCCAGCAGCTTAGGGAGCGCAGGGGCACGGGGCTACACCTTC
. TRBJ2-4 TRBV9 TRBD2 CASSVISGTLGEQYF TGTGCCAGCAGCGTTATTAGCGGGACCCTTGGAGAGCAGTACTTC
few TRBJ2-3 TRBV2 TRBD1 CASSLRGTVGDTQYF TGTGCCAGCAGCCTCAGGGGGACGGTGGGAGATACGCAGTATTTT
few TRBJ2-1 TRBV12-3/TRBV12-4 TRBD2 CASKLLAGSDEQFF TGTGCCAGCAAGTTACTAGCGGGATCGGATGAGCAGTTCTTC
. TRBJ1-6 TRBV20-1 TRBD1 CSARVGQSSYNSPLHF TGCAGTGCTAGAGTGGGACAGAGCTCCTATAATTCACCCCTCCACTTT
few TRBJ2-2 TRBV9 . CASSGELNTGELFF TGTGCCAGCAGCGGAGAGCTGAACACCGGGGAGCTGTTTTTT
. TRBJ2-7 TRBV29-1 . CSVEDRTGTYEQYF TGCAGCGTTGAAGATAGAACAGGTACCTACGAGCAGTACTTC
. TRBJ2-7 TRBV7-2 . CASSPIATGRYEQYF TGTGCCAGCAGCCCCATAGCGACAGGACGCTACGAGCAGTACTTC
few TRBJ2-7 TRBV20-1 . CSALFGTSYEQYF TGCAGTGCGCTTTTCGGGACTTCCTACGAGCAGTACTTC
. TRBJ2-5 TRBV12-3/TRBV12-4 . CASSARPGSSQGTQYF TGTGCCAGCAGCGCCCGGCCGGGGTCCTCTCAAGGAACCCAGTACTTC
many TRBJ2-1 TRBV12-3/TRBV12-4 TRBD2 CASSSGLVEQFF TGTGCCAGCAGCAGCGGACTAGTAGAACAGTTCTTC
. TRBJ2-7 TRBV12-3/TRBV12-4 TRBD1 CVSRQPGQGSIEQYF TGTGTCAGCAGGCAGCCGGGACAGGGTTCAATCGAGCAGTACTTC
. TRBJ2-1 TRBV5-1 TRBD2 CASSLVETSGTETQFF TGCGCCAGCAGCTTGGTGGAGACTAGCGGCACAGAGACCCAGTTCTTC
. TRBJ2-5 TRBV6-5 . CASSKRGGQQTQYF TGTGCCAGCAGTAAAAGGGGGGGACAACAGACCCAGTACTTC
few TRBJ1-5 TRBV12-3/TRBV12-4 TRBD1 CASSPTGGRQPQHF TGTGCCAGCAGTCCGACAGGGGGCCGTCAGCCCCAGCATTTT
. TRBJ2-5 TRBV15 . CATSRDVGGGETQYF TGTGCCACCAGCAGAGATGTGGGGGGCGGGGAGACCCAGTACTTC
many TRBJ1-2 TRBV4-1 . CASSQEAAPAYGYTF TGCGCCAGCAGCCAAGAAGCCGCGCCCGCGTATGGCTACACCTTC
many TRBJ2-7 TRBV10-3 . CAISDHEGVSYEQYF TGTGCCATCAGTGACCACGAGGGGGTCTCCTACGAGCAGTACTTC
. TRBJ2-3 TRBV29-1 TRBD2 CSDGGRGAGDTQYF TGCAGCGACGGAGGGCGGGGGGCCGGGGATACGCAGTATTTT
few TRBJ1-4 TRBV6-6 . CASFIAPGGAKLFF TGTGCCAGCTTTATAGCGCCGGGAGGGGCTAAACTGTTTTTT
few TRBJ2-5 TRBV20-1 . CSARPSIQETQYF TGCAGTGCTAGGCCGTCAATCCAAGAGACCCAGTACTTC
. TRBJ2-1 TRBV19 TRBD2 CASSIQREVSNEQFF TGTGCCAGTAGTATCCAGCGGGAGGTGAGCAATGAGCAGTTCTTC
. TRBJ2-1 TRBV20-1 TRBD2 CSARRAGGNYNEQFF TGCAGTGCTAGGCGAGCGGGGGGGAACTACAATGAGCAGTTCTTC
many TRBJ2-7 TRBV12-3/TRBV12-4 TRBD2 CASSPTTSGTYEQYF TGTGCCAGCAGTCCCACGACTAGCGGAACCTACGAGCAGTACTTC
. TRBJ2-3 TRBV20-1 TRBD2 CSAKSIWTSEGTDTQYF TGCAGTGCTAAAAGCATATGGACTAGCGAGGGCACAGATACGCAGTATTTT
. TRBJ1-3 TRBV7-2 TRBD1 CASSYTGDGNTIYF TGTGCCAGCAGCTACACAGGGGATGGAAACACCATATATTTT
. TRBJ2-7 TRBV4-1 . CASSQEWTEAYEQYF TGCGCCAGCAGCCAAGAATGGACGGAAGCCTACGAGCAGTACTTC
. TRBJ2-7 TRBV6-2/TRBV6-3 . CASNDEAYEQYF TGTGCCAGCAACGACGAGGCCTACGAGCAGTACTTC
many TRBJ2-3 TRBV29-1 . CSVVGGGADTQYF TGCAGCGTTGTTGGGGGAGGCGCAGATACGCAGTATTTT
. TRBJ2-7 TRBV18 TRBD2 CASSLGITSGYEQYF TGTGCCAGCTCACTGGGTATTACTAGCGGCTACGAGCAGTACTTC
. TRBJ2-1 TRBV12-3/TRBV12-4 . CASTPTPGVNEQFF TGTGCCAGCACCCCTACTCCAGGGGTCAATGAGCAGTTCTTC
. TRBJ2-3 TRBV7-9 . CASSLQEAIDTDTQYF TGTGCCAGCAGCCTCCAGGAGGCAATAGACACAGATACGCAGTATTTT
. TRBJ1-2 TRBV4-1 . CASSQETGIGGGYTF TGCGCCAGCAGCCAGGAAACAGGGATTGGAGGTGGCTACACCTTC
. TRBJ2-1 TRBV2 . CASSGHLEQFF TGTGCCAGCAGTGGCCACCTGGAGCAGTTCTTC
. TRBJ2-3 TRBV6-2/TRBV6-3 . CASSYSPSDTQYF TGTGCCAGCAGTTACTCCCCCTCAGATACGCAGTATTTT
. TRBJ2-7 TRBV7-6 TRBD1 CASSKRQGSDEQYF TGTGCCAGCAGCAAAAGACAGGGTTCGGACGAGCAGTACTTC
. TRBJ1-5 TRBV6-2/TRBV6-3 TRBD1 CASSYALTGGGRPQHF TGTGCCAGCAGTTATGCCTTGACAGGGGGCGGTCGGCCCCAGCATTTT
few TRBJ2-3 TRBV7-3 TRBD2 CASSLASGGVTDTQYF TGTGCCAGCAGCTTGGCTAGCGGGGGCGTAACAGATACGCAGTATTTT
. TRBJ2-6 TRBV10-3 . CAISYRVSGANVLTF TGTGCCATCAGTTACAGGGTCTCTGGGGCCAACGTCCTGACTTTC
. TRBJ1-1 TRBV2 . CAGGGQVGTEAFF TGTGCCGGCGGGGGGCAAGTCGGCACTGAAGCTTTCTTT